The present T cell receptor (beta chain) was sequenced within a study of T cell responses to AZD1222 COVID-19 vaccine. This CDR3 is 15 amino acids long. Study observations and caveats: No repertoire was sampled before or during the peak T cell response, only after it. The donor cohort was predominantly white British with a female majority, and clonal diversity may have been underestimated.

Sequenced by immunoSEQ multiplex PCR; TCRdb stores in-frame clones only, minus some. Of roughly 97,000 clones listed, approximately 86% are singletons. As to this clone: Its antigen is currently unknown.

The source material was peripheral blood, sampled 28 days after the second dose of the MenACWY control vaccine. This receptor was identified in an adult who received the MenACWY meningococcal vaccine as a control. This chain uses TRBV21-1 with TRBJ1-2; no DNA check was done on the table's D call, TRBD1. TRBV21-1 is described as a pseudogene. The CDR3: CASSKGGTSNYGYTF. In DNA form, the CDR3 reads TGTGCCAGCAGCAAAGGGGGGACATCGAACTATGGCTACACCTTC.